This T cell receptor beta chain was found in a study of T cell repertoires in cytomegalovirus infection. This clonotype was recorded a few times. Its antigen is undetermined. Notes on the study in general: CMV carriers with the relevant HLA were identified by cumulative public TCR beta family frequency. Predominance within the ex vivo response was attributable to HLA-C-restricted CMV-specific TCR beta clonotypes.

TCRdb re-called the reads through MiXCR, storing one row per CDR3 protein. The sample holds approximately 180,000 distinct CDR3 sequences, 17% seen once. Material for sequencing was CD8+ T cells from PBMCs. This receptor was identified in a human donor in good health (CMV status not recorded). Some clones in this sample may be carry-over from other donors' samples.

CDR3 amino acids: CASSIKSGSSLSNSPLHF. The DNA of the CDR3 is TGTGCCAGCAGCATAAAATCAGGGAGTTCTCTATCAAATTCACCCCTCCACTTT. This chain connects TRBV7-6 to TRBJ1-6; D might be TRBD1 (5 bases). The V gene lost 5 bases and the J gene lost 7 bases, with 24 bases spanning the gap. The germline CDR1 and CDR2 sequences are SGHVS and FNYEAQ. This CDR3 has 18 amino acids. Combining the CDR3 with reference TRBV7-6 and TRBJ1-6 gives the whole variable domain GAGVSQSPRYKVTKRGQDVALRCDPISGHVSLYWYRQALGQGPEFLTYFNYEAQQDKSGLPNDRFSAERPEGSISTLTIQRTEQRDSAMYRCASSIKSGSSLSNSPLHFGNGTRLTVT.